The following is a T cell receptor beta chain sequence with its context. TCRdb reprocessed the 5' RACE reads with MiXCR, giving one entry per CDR3 protein. This table has fewer than 75,000 distinct CDR3 sequences, more than 15% appearing once. This CDR3 has 16 residues. The germline V gene encodes CDR1 SGHTS and CDR2 YDEGEE. The germline V and J ends were trimmed by 0 bases and 4 bases, with 16 bases remaining between them. This entry is derived from a study of early T cells in non-severe SARS-CoV-2 infection. The sequencing used whole blood, collected at baseline. The chain joins TRBV5-8 to TRBJ1-2; maybe TRBD1 (5 bases). This receptor was obtained from an adult who was a healthcare worker with PCR-confirmed SARS-CoV-2 infection or an uninfected control (not recorded which). CDR3 sequence reads: CASSLGGRDSPYGYTF. In DNA, the CDR3 is TGTGCCAGCAGCTTGGGAGGCCGAGACAGCCCCTATGGCTACACCTTC.